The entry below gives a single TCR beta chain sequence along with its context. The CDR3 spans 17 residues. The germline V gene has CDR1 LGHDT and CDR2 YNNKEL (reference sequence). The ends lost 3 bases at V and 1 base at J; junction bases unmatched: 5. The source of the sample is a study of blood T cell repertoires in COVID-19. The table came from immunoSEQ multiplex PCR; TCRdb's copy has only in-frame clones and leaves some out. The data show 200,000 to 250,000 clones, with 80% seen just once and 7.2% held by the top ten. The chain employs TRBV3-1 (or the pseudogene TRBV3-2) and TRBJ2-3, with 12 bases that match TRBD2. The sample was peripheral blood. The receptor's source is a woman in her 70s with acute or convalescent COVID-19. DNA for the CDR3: TGTGCCAGCAGCCAGCGGAGACTAGCGGGGGGCACAGATACGCAGTATTTT. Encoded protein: CASSQRRLAGGTDTQYF.